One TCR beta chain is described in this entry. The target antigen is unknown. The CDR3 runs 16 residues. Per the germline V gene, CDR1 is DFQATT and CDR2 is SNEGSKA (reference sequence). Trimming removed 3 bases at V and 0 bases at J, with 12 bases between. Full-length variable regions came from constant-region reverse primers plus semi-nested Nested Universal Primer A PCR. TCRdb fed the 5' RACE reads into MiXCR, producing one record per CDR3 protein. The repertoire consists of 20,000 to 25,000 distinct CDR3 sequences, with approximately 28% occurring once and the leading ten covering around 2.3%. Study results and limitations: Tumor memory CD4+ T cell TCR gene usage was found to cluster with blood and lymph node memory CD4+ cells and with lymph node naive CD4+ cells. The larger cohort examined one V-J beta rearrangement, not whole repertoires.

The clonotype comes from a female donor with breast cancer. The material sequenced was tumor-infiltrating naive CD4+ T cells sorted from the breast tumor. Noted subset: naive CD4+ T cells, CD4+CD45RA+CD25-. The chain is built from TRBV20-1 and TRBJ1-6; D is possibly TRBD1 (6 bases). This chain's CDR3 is CSARSDRNSYNSPLHF. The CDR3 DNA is TGCAGTGCTAGGTCGGACAGAAACTCCTATAATTCACCCCTCCACTTT.